The 3 T cell receptor beta chains below come from one sample, sequenced in a study of cytomegalovirus exposure and HLA in healthy donors. PCR involved 60 Vbeta and 13 Jbeta primers. This table comes from immunoSEQ multiplex PCR, and its TCRdb copy is limited to in-frame clones, with some not included. Its table lists approximately 46,000 clones. Sequenced input: PBMCs. The receptors originated from a male donor in good health and CMV-seronegative.

The chain links TRBV6-5 to TRBJ2-1; TRBD2 might be the D (5 bases). Germline loops: CDR1 MNHEY, CDR2 SVGAGI. There are 14 residues in the CDR3. Trimming removed 6 bases from V and 6 bases from J, with 15 bases in between. The CDR3 spells CASSRGVEGNEQFF. The CDR3 nucleotides read TGTGCCAGCAGCCGGGGAGTTGAAGGCAATGAGCAGTTCTTC.

V usage is TRBV7-9 and J usage is TRBJ2-5; 10 bases fit TRBD1. This CDR3 region has 16 residues. V was pared by 7 bases and J by 1 base, with 9 bases of the junction left unmatched. The germline V gene has CDR1 SEHNR and CDR2 FQNEAQ (reference sequence). The CDR3 DNA reads TGTGCCAGCACCCTCTGGGACAGGGGCGGCCAAGAGACCCAGTACTTC. It yields the protein CASTLWDRGGQETQYF.

This chain uses TRBV6-5 with TRBJ2-2, with D uncertain. The CDR3 runs 14 residues. The germline V gene encodes CDR1 MNHEY and CDR2 SVGAGI. V lost 6 bases and J 6 bases, leaving 14 bases between the germline ends. DNA of the CDR3: TGTGCCAGCAGCCTGGGCCGATTATCCGGGGAGCTGTTTTTT. Protein product: CASSLGRLSGELFF.